This T cell receptor (beta chain) was sequenced during a study of blood T cells in healthy people across ages. Each donor supplied approximately 10 milliliters of peripheral blood. Trimming took 5 bases from V and 6 from J; bases not matched to a gene: 8. CDR3 length: 14 residues. CDR1 is SNHLY, CDR2 FYNNEI, per germline. Primed by a sample-barcoded 5' primer and a J-beta primer mix, a second PCR proceeded for 7 to 11 cycles. TCRdb redid the calling of the 5' RACE reads with MiXCR, one entry per CDR3 protein. Here the sample spans roughly 410,000 distinct CDR3 sequences, approximately 47% being singletons. Only a few counts were recorded for this clonotype.

The source material was blood. This receptor was obtained from a man in his sixties in good health. This sequence joins TRBV2 and TRBJ2-7, with 9 positions matching TRBD1. Here the CDR3 reads CASSYPGQGGEQYF. The CDR3 DNA reads as TGTGCCAGCAGTTATCCGGGACAGGGTGGCGAGCAGTACTTC.